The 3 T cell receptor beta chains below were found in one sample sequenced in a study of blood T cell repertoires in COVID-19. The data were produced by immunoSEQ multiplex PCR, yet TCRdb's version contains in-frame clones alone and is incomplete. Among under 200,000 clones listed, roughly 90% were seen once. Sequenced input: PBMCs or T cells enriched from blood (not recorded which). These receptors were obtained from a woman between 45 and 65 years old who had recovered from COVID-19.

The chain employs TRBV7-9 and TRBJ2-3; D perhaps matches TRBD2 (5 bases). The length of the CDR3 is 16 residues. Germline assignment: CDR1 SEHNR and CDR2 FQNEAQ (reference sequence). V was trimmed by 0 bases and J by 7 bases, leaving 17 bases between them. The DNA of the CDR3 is TGTGCCAGCAGCTTAGCGGAACGGGGTATGTCAAATACGCAGTATTTT. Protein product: CASSLAERGMSNTQYF.

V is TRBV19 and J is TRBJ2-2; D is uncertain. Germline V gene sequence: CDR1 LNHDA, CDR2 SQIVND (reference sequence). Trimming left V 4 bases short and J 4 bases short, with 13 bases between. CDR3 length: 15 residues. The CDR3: CASSSLADPTGELFF. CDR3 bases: TGTGCCAGTAGTAGTTTGGCGGATCCCACCGGGGAGCTGTTTTTT.

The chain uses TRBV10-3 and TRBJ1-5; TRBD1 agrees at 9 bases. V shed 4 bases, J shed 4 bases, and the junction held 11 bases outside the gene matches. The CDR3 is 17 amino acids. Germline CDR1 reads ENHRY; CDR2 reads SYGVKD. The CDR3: CAISGTGVTNSNQPQHF. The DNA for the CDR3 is TGTGCCATCAGTGGGACAGGGGTTACAAACTCTAATCAGCCCCAGCATTTT.